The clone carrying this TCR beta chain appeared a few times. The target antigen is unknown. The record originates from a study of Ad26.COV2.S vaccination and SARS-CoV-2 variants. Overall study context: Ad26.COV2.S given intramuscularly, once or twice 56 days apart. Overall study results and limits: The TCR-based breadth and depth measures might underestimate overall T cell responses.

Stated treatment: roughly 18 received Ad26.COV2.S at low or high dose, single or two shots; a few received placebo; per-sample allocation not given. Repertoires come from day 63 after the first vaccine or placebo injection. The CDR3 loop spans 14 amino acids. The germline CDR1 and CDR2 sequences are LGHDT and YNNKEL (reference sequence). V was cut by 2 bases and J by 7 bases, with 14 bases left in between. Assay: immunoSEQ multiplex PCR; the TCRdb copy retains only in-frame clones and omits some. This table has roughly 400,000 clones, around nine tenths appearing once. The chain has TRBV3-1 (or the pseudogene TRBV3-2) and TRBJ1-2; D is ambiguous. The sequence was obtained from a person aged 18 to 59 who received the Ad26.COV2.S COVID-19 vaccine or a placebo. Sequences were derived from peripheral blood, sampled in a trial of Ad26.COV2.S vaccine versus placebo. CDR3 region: CASSQRSGIGGYTF. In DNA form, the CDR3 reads TGTGCCAGCAGCCAAAGATCAGGCATAGGTGGCTACACCTTC.